The 18 T cell receptor beta chains in this list originate from one sample, sequenced in a study of T-cell reconstitution after alpha-beta-depleted transplantation in children. Construction of the TCRbeta library involved unique molecular identifiers. TCRdb re-derived calls from the PCR reads in MiXCR, one entry per CDR3 protein. The sample lists some 590,000 distinct CDR3 sequences, about 11% occurring once. This material consisted of PBMCs from the stem cell graft donor, taken from the stem cell graft. The receptors derive from a human donor who donated a stem cell graft to a child with acute myeloid leukemia.

The CDR3 DNA sequence: TGTGCCAGCAGCCGGCCTATCCTAGTCGGCAAAAACATTCAGTACTTC. Translation: CASSRPILVGKNIQYF. The V gene is TRBV7-2, the J gene TRBJ2-4; D is ambiguous. CDR3 length: 16 amino acids. Germline CDR1 is SGHTA and CDR2 is FQGNSA. The V gene lost 5 bases and the J gene lost 3 bases, with 17 bases spanning the gap.

This clonotype was detected ten times or more. The rearrangement joins TRBV7-9 to TRBJ2-7; weak D call: TRBD2 (5 bases). The CDR3 covers 13 residues. CDR1 is SEHNR and CDR2 is FQNEAQ in the germline V gene (reference sequence). V lost 6 bases and J 4 bases, leaving 13 bases between the germline ends. CDR3 in amino acids: CASSTDGGYEQYF. CDR3 coding DNA: TGTGCCAGCAGTACCGACGGCGGGTACGAGCAGTACTTC.

The V gene is TRBV12-3 or TRBV12-4, the J gene TRBJ2-7; tentative D call: TRBD1 (6 bases). The CDR3 contains 14 residues. Trimming removed 3 bases at V and 4 bases at J, with 13 bases between. The CDR3 protein is CASSFRGGLYEQYF. CDR3 DNA sequence: TGTGCCAGCAGTTTCAGGGGTGGTTTGTACGAGCAGTACTTC.

This clonotype was observed at least ten times. V usage is TRBV12-3 or TRBV12-4 and J usage is TRBJ2-1, with a possible D match to TRBD2 (7 bases). The CDR3 extends over 16 amino acids. Trimming took 5 bases from V and 4 from J, leaving 18 bases between them. The CDR3 region has the DNA TGTGCCAGCAGTCCCCGGGCGGGGGCGCCGTACAATGAGCAGTTCTTC. Its protein product is CASSPRAGAPYNEQFF.

This clonotype showed up just a few times. V is TRBV28 and J is TRBJ2-2; tentative D call: TRBD1 (6 bases). The V and J ends lost 3 bases and 5 bases respectively, with 10 bases between them. Germline V CDR1 and CDR2: MDHEN, SYDVKM. There are 14 residues in the CDR3. The CDR3, as DNA: TGTGCCAGCAGTTTGGTTCAGGGGACCGGGGAGCTGTTTTTT. It encodes CASSLVQGTGELFF.

The V call is TRBV20-1, the J call TRBJ2-5; 7 bases match TRBD1. The CDR3 spans 13 residues. Germline V gene data show CDR1 as DFQATT and CDR2 as SNEGSKA (reference sequence). Trimming cost V 2 bases and J 4 bases; bases outside gene matches: 4. CDR3 residues: CSARHRQGETQYF. CDR3 sequence (DNA): TGCAGTGCTAGACACAGACAGGGAGAGACCCAGTACTTC.

There are many counts of this clonotype. The J gene is TRBJ1-2, the V gene TRBV28; 11 bases line up with TRBD1. J was trimmed by 4 bases and V by 2 bases; bases with no gene match: 15. CDR3 length: 19 residues. The V gene's germline CDR1 is MDHEN and CDR2 SYDVKM. The CDR3 bases are TGTGCCAGCAGTTTACCCCTCGGGACAGGGGGACCCCGGGGCTATGGCTACACCTTC. Translation: CASSLPLGTGGPRGYGYTF.

The genes are TRBV4-3 and TRBJ2-7, with 11 nucleotides matching TRBD2. Germline CDR1 reads LGHNA; CDR2 reads YSLEER. V shed 3 bases, J shed 4 bases, and the junction held 8 bases outside the gene matches. The CDR3 loop spans 16 amino acids. The CDR3 nucleotides are TGCGCCAGCAGCCAGGGGGGACTAGCGGAGGGGTACGAGCAGTACTTC. Translating it yields CASSQGGLAEGYEQYF.

This clonotype was counted only a few times. The J gene is TRBJ2-7, the V gene TRBV12-3 or TRBV12-4, with 11 bases aligning to TRBD2. The CDR3 is 17 amino acids. The V and J ends lost 2 bases and 0 bases, in that order; junction bases with no gene match: 6. CDR3 in DNA: TGTGCCAGCAGTTTATCGGCTAGCGGGAGGTTCTCCTACGAGCAGTACTTC. Amino acids: CASSLSASGRFSYEQYF.

This clonotype showed up just a few times. The chain is built from TRBV29-1 and TRBJ1-2, with 7 bases fitting TRBD1. Germline V gives CDR1 SQVTM, CDR2 ANQGSEA. V shed 4 bases and J 3 bases; nucleotides not matched to a gene: 8. The CDR3 has 14 amino acids. The CDR3 here is CSVAPPGTDYGYTF. CDR3 DNA: TGCAGCGTTGCCCCTCCCGGGACAGACTATGGCTACACCTTC.

V usage is TRBV7-9 and J usage is TRBJ1-6; the match to TRBD1 covers 9 bases. The V and J ends lost 4 bases and 8 bases, in that order; junction bases with no gene match: 12. Germline-derived CDR1 and CDR2 are SEHNR and FQNEAQ (reference sequence). The length of the CDR3 is 17 residues. Written as DNA, the CDR3 is TGTGCCAGCAGCTCGAATACAGGGGGCGCGAGGGATTCACCCCTCCACTTT. Amino acids: CASSSNTGGARDSPLHF.

The V gene is TRBV20-1, the J gene TRBJ2-5, with D hard to call. Per germline, CDR1 DFQATT and CDR2 SNEGSKA (reference sequence). The CDR3 consists of 11 residues. Between the trimmed V and J ends, which lost 2 bases and 5 bases, there was a span of 6 bases. The CDR3 coding sequence is TGCAGTGCTAGACCCGTCGAGACCCAGTACTTC. Its translation: CSARPVETQYF.

The chain is built from TRBV20-1 and TRBJ2-2; D not certain. The CDR3 has 15 residues. Germline loops: CDR1 DFQATT, CDR2 SNEGSKA (reference sequence). V shed 2 bases and J shed 0 bases, with 10 bases lying between them. The CDR3 region is CSARFAGTNTGELFF. In DNA form, the CDR3 reads TGCAGTGCTAGATTTGCCGGAACGAACACCGGGGAGCTGTTTTTT.

There are many counts of this clonotype. This chain joins TRBV28 and TRBJ2-1; TRBD2 matches 8 bases. This CDR3 has 16 residues. Germline V CDR1 and CDR2: MDHEN, SYDVKM. Germline trimming cut 5 bases from V and 7 bases from J; bases unmatched to any gene: 13. The CDR3: CASSTGLAWNYNEQFF. CDR3 sequence (DNA): TGTGCCAGCAGTACCGGACTAGCTTGGAATTATAATGAGCAGTTCTTC.

Concerning this clonotype itself: The junction differs from germline at one of its ends, possibly a read error. V is TRBV18 and J is TRBJ2-7; D is possibly TRBD2 (5 bases). In germline, CDR1 is KGHSH, CDR2 LQKENI. CDR3 size: 14 residues. This CDR3 is CASSPDLYSYERYF. CDR3 in DNA: TGTGCCAGCTCACCGGACTTGTACTCCTACGAGCGGTACTTC.

The rearrangement uses TRBV5-1 and TRBJ2-1; 8 bases fit TRBD2. The trim removed 0 bases at V and 0 bases at J, leaving 17 bases unmatched. CDR3 size: 21 residues. The germline gives CDR1 SGHRS, CDR2 YFSETQ. The CDR3 region has the DNA TGCGCCAGCAGCTTGGCGACGAAGGGGAGACTAGCGCCTAGCTCCTACAATGAGCAGTTCTTC. This translates into CASSLATKGRLAPSSYNEQFF.

V gene TRBV6-4 combines with J gene TRBJ1-2, with D perhaps matching TRBD1 (6 bases). V gave up 3 bases and J gave up 7 bases, with 12 bases separating them. CDR1 is MRHNA and CDR2 is SNTAGT in the germline V gene. The CDR3 is made up of 13 amino acids. The CDR3 protein is CASSESGGRGYTF. The CDR3 DNA sequence: TGTGCCAGCAGTGAGTCCGGGGGCCGTGGCTACACCTTC.

This clonotype was picked up a small number of times. One junction end disagrees with the germline gene, perhaps due to a read error. V is TRBV7-7 and J is TRBJ2-5, with unresolved D. Germline V gives CDR1 SSHAT, CDR2 FNYEAQ (reference sequence). The CDR3 runs to 15 residues. CDR3 amino acids: CASSLGLGHQETQYF. CDR3 bases: TGTGCTAGCAGCTTAGGTCTTGGACACCAAGAGACCCAGTACTTC.